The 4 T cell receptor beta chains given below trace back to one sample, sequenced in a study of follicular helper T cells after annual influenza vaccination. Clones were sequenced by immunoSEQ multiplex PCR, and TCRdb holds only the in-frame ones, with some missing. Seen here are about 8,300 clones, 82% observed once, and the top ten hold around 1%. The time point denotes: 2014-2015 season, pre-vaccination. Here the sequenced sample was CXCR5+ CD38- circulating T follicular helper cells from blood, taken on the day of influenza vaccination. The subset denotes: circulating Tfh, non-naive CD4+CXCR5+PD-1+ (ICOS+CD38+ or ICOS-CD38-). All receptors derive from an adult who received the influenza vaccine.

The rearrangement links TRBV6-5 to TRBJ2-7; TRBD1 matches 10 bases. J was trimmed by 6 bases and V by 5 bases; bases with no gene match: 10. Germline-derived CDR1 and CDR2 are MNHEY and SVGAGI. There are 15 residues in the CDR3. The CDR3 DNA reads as TGTGCCAGCAGTACCCCGGGACAGGGGTTTACCGAGCAGTACTTC. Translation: CASSTPGQGFTEQYF.

CDR3 amino acids: CASSPAEDRRPSGNTIYF. In DNA form, the CDR3 reads TGTGCCAGCAGCCCTGCCGAAGACAGGCGACCTTCTGGAAACACCATATATTTT. This sequence joins TRBV28 and TRBJ1-3; TRBD1 might be the D (6 bases). CDR1 is MDHEN, CDR2 SYDVKM, per germline. This CDR3 region has 18 residues. V was cut by 6 bases and J by 1 base, with 22 bases left in between.

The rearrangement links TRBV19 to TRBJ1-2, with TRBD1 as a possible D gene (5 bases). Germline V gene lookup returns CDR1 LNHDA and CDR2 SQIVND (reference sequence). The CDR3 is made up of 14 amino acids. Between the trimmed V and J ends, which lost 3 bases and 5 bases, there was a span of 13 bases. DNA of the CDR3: TGTGCCAGTAGTATCGGGACCCTTGGGTATGGCTACACCTTC. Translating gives CASSIGTLGYGYTF.

The CDR3 region is CASSLLTRQETQYF. The CDR3 DNA reads TGTGCCAGCAGCTTGTTAACCAGACAAGAGACCCAGTACTTC. This sequence joins TRBV5-6 and TRBJ2-5; D gene ambiguous. Germline values: CDR1 SGHDT, CDR2 YYEEEE. The CDR3 is made up of 14 amino acids. Trimming left V 1 base short and J 2 bases short, with 9 bases between.